The 26 T cell receptor beta chains below were found in one sample sequenced in a study of shared clonotypes between healthy human individuals. Some clones are missing from TCRdb's copy, which holds only in-frame ones; the method was immunoSEQ multiplex PCR. This sample yields around 1.6 million clones, of which under 99% are seen a single time; approximately 0.45% belongs to the top ten. Sequenced: naive CD4+ T cells sorted from blood. Specified subset: CD45RA+ positively selected. The receptor source for this set is a man between 25 and 39 years old in good health.

The table lists this clone with a count of one. The chain couples TRBV5-1 to TRBJ2-7, with D unclear. Germline CDR1 reads SGHRS; CDR2 reads YFSETQ. The CDR3 has 15 residues. V gave up 0 bases and J gave up 3 bases, with 13 bases separating them. The CDR3: CASSLDVAFYYEQYF. As DNA, the CDR3 is TGCGCCAGCAGCTTGGATGTGGCGTTCTACTACGAGCAGTACTTC.

The chain joins TRBV15 to TRBJ1-2; a possible D gene is TRBD1 (6 bases). The CDR3 consists of 14 residues. In germline, CDR1 is LNHNV, CDR2 YYDKDF (reference sequence). V lost 0 bases to trimming and J lost 7 bases, with 12 bases between them. The CDR3 DNA is TGTGCCACCAGCAGAGATAAACAGGGTTCTGGCTACACCTTC. Amino acids: CATSRDKQGSGYTF.

This rearrangement joins TRBV5-1 to TRBJ2-1; D might be TRBD2 (5 bases). Trimming stripped 4 bases from V and 5 bases from J, with 10 bases between. The CDR3 loop spans 13 amino acids. CDR1 SGHRS and CDR2 YFSETQ come from the germline V gene. CDR3 bases: TGCGCCAGCAGCACACTAGGCCACAATGAGCAGTTCTTC. It codes for CASSTLGHNEQFF.

The chain carries TRBV5-1 and TRBJ2-7; D gene unclear. Germline values: CDR1 SGHRS, CDR2 YFSETQ. The ends were cut back, 2 bases at V and 4 bases at J, with 13 bases in the middle. The CDR3 runs 14 residues. The CDR3 sequence: CASSLLKPEYEQYF. CDR3 sequence (DNA): TGCGCCAGCAGCTTACTTAAACCTGAGTACGAGCAGTACTTC.

V and J are TRBV25-1 and TRBJ2-7; D remains unclear. The germline V gene has CDR1 MGHDK and CDR2 SYGVNS. Trimming took off 3 bases at V and 4 bases at J, with 13 bases between the two ends. The CDR3 is made up of 14 amino acids. The CDR3 sequence is CASSEPGSGYEQYF. CDR3 sequence (DNA): TGTGCCAGCAGTGAGCCAGGTTCCGGGTACGAGCAGTACTTC.

The J gene is TRBJ1-4, the V gene TRBV5-4; possible D gene TRBD1, 6 bases. V was trimmed by 3 bases and J by 5 bases, leaving 14 bases between them. The CDR3 contains 15 residues. From germline, CDR1 is SGHNT and CDR2 YYREEE (reference sequence). The CDR3 DNA sequence: TGTGCCAGCAGCTGGCGCGGACAGCTCAATGAAAAACTGTTTTTT. Protein product: CASSWRGQLNEKLFF.

The V gene is TRBV29-1, the J gene TRBJ2-7; 10 nucleotides agree with TRBD2. The CDR3 is made up of 12 amino acids. Germline V gene lookup returns CDR1 SQVTM and CDR2 ANQGSEA. Germline trimming cut 7 bases from V and 2 bases from J; bases unmatched to any gene: 2. In DNA form, the CDR3 reads TGCAGCGGTACTAGCGGGACCTACGAGCAGTACTTC. Its protein is CSGTSGTYEQYF.

The gene calls are TRBV7-2 and TRBJ2-2, with D maybe TRBD2 (6 bases). V lost 3 bases, J lost 1 base, and 9 bases lay in between. Looked up from germline, CDR1 is SGHTA and CDR2 is FQGNSA. The CDR3 is 15 amino acids. CDR3 region: CASSLGGKNTGELFF. In DNA, the CDR3 is TGTGCCAGCAGCTTGGGCGGGAAGAACACCGGGGAGCTGTTTTTT.

The chain combines TRBV2 with TRBJ2-4; D is undetermined. Germline assignment: CDR1 SNHLY and CDR2 FYNNEI. The V end was cut by 6 bases, the J end by 0 bases, with 12 bases between. The CDR3 sequence is 15 residues long. The CDR3 sequence: CASRPAVVAKNIQYF. The DNA of the CDR3 is TGTGCCAGCAGACCGGCGGTTGTAGCCAAAAACATTCAGTACTTC. The full variable domain, with the rest looked up from reference TRBV2 and TRBJ2-4, is EPEVTQTPSHQVTQMGQEVILRCVPISNHLYFYWYRQILGQKVEFLVSFYNNEISEKSEIFDDQFSVERPDGSNFTLKIRSTKLEDSAMYFCASRPAVVAKNIQYFGAGTRLSVL.

The chain is built from TRBV9 and TRBJ2-5; maybe TRBD2 (5 bases). Looked up from germline, CDR1 is SGDLS and CDR2 is YYNGEE. V was pared by 4 bases and J by 2 bases, with 12 bases between. This CDR3 is 14 amino acids long. This chain's CDR3 is CASSLGLQQETQYF. Written as DNA, the CDR3 is TGTGCCAGCAGCCTCGGACTTCAACAAGAGACCCAGTACTTC.

DNA for the CDR3: TGTGCCAGCAGCTCTTATCGTGGGACGACCGTTCCCCAGTACTTC. Translation gives CASSSYRGTTVPQYF. This chain uses TRBV7-8 with TRBJ2-5; tentatively, D is TRBD1 or TRBD2 (5 bases each). CDR1 and CDR2 (germline): SGHVS, FQNEAQ. The CDR3 has 15 amino acids. Between the trimmed V and J ends, which lost 4 bases and 9 bases, there was a span of 21 bases.

V is TRBV27 and J is TRBJ2-1, with D hard to call. The germline V gene encodes CDR1 MNHEY and CDR2 SMNVEV (reference sequence). V was shortened by 3 bases and J by 9 bases, with 6 bases between the two germline ends. The CDR3 runs to 11 residues. The CDR3 sequence is CASSFAREQFF. The CDR3 bases are TGTGCCAGCAGTTTTGCGCGTGAGCAGTTCTTC.

The chain couples TRBV2 to TRBJ2-7, with D perhaps matching TRBD1 or TRBD2 (5 bases each). Trimming stripped 4 bases from V and 3 bases from J, with 25 bases between. Germline lookup yields CDR1 SNHLY and CDR2 FYNNEI. This CDR3 has 18 residues. The CDR3 region has the DNA TGTGCCAGCAGTGGGGAGAGGTACCGGGACGCCCCTATCTACGAGCAGTACTTC. Protein: CASSGERYRDAPIYEQYF.

The chain couples TRBV2 to TRBJ2-1, with 12 bases matching TRBD1. The length of the CDR3 is 20 residues. Germline V lookup: CDR1 SNHLY, CDR2 FYNNEI. The trim removed 6 bases at V and 0 bases at J, leaving 15 bases unmatched. Here the CDR3 DNA reads TGTGCCAGCAGGGCACCCGGGACAGGGGGCGCAGGGGGCTCCTACAATGAGCAGTTCTTC. Amino acids: CASRAPGTGGAGGSYNEQFF.

The rearrangement joins TRBV27 to TRBJ1-5; D not certain. Trimming pared 3 bases from V and 0 bases from J, leaving 9 bases between. The germline V gene has CDR1 MNHEY and CDR2 SMNVEV (reference sequence). CDR3 size: 15 residues. CDR3 in DNA: TGTGCCAGCAGTTTCACCAGAGCTAGCAATCAGCCCCAGCATTTT. Encoded protein: CASSFTRASNQPQHF.

For the CDR3, the DNA is TGTGCCAGCAGTTTAAGTTCGGCGGGAGCGGTCACCGGGGAGCTGTTTTTT. Translating it yields CASSLSSAGAVTGELFF. The chain links TRBV28 to TRBJ2-2, with 7 bases matching TRBD2. The V gene's germline CDR1 is MDHEN and CDR2 SYDVKM. V lost 2 bases, J lost 4 bases, and 10 bases stayed unmatched. CDR3 size: 17 residues.

The chain employs TRBV4-3 and TRBJ2-7; 9 bases fit TRBD2. The CDR3 sequence is 15 residues long. Germline loops: CDR1 LGHNA, CDR2 YSLEER. V shed 0 bases, J shed 6 bases, and the junction held 6 bases outside the gene matches. The CDR3, as DNA: TGCGCCAGCAGCCAAGAGCCTAGCGGGACGTCCGAGCAGTACTTC. Amino acid sequence: CASSQEPSGTSEQYF.

This chain uses TRBV7-9 with TRBJ2-7, with a weak D call TRBD2 (6 bases). Germline CDR1 and CDR2: SEHNR and FQNEAQ (reference sequence). V was trimmed by 2 bases and J by 5 bases, leaving 16 bases between them. This CDR3 comprises 15 residues. This CDR3 reads CASSLYGTVVDEQYF. The CDR3 DNA is TGTGCCAGCAGCTTATACGGGACTGTGGTGGACGAGCAGTACTTC. The full variable domain, in which reference TRBV7-9 and TRBJ2-7 provide the parts outside the CDR3, is DTGVSQNPRHKITKRGQNVTFRCDPISEHNRLYWYRQTLGQGPEFLTYFQNEAQLEKSRLLSDRFSAERPKGSFSTLEIQRTEQGDSAMYLCASSLYGTVVDEQYFGPGTRLTVT.

This clone occurred once. The chain links TRBV28 to TRBJ2-7, with D unclear. CDR1 and CDR2 (germline): MDHEN, SYDVKM. V lost 6 bases to trimming and J lost 12 bases, with 24 bases between them. The CDR3 consists of 14 residues. Here the CDR3 DNA reads TGTGCCAGCAGCCGCCGGTTGGAGAATCCGAATCTGTACTTC. It specifies CASSRRLENPNLYF.

The J gene is TRBJ2-6, the V gene TRBV27; TRBD1 or TRBD2 may be the D gene (6 bases each). Germline V gene sequence: CDR1 MNHEY, CDR2 SMNVEV (reference sequence). The CDR3 has 19 amino acids. The germline V and J ends were trimmed by 5 bases and 0 bases, with 20 bases remaining between them. The CDR3 DNA reads TGTGCCAGCAGTCACAAGGCGGGACATACACTCTCTGGGGCCAACGTCCTGACTTTC. Translating it yields CASSHKAGHTLSGANVLTF.

The rearrangement links TRBV27 to TRBJ2-7; maybe TRBD2 (6 bases). Between the trimmed V and J ends, which lost 4 bases and 6 bases, there was a span of 16 bases. The CDR3 extends over 14 amino acids. Germline V gene lookup returns CDR1 MNHEY and CDR2 SMNVEV (reference sequence). CDR3: CASSSQDLGGEQYF. The DNA for the CDR3 is TGTGCCAGCAGTTCCCAGGACCTCGGGGGCGAGCAGTACTTC.

The chain carries TRBV15 and TRBJ2-3; 8 bases agree with TRBD2. Germline-derived CDR1 and CDR2 are LNHNV and YYDKDF (reference sequence). This CDR3 region has 17 residues. Trimming cost V 6 bases and J 1 base; bases outside gene matches: 12. CDR3 protein: CATRQAGEVSGTDTQYF. The CDR3 DNA sequence: TGTGCCACCAGACAAGCGGGAGAGGTTTCAGGCACAGATACGCAGTATTTT.

CDR3 bases: TGTGCCAGCAGCGGGGGACGGGGCAATGAGCAGTTCTTC. Protein product: CASSGGRGNEQFF. J is TRBJ2-1 and V is TRBV5-4; tentatively, D is TRBD1 or TRBD2 (5 bases each). V gave up 4 bases and J gave up 6 bases, with 11 bases separating them. The CDR3 runs 13 residues. The V gene's germline CDR1 is SGHNT and CDR2 YYREEE (reference sequence).

This clone was seen just once. The V gene is TRBV5-1, the J gene TRBJ1-4, with D perhaps matching TRBD1 (5 bases). Trimming took off 1 base at V and 12 bases at J, with 19 bases between the two ends. There are 15 residues in the CDR3. Germline CDR1 reads SGHRS; CDR2 reads YFSETQ. CDR3 DNA: TGCGCCAGCAGCTTGAAGGGGACTCCCCATGGGGAACTGTTTTTT. Protein sequence: CASSLKGTPHGELFF. The full variable domain, in which reference TRBV5-1 and TRBJ1-4 provide the parts outside the CDR3, is KAGVTQTPRYLIKTRGQQVTLSCSPISGHRSVSWYQQTPGQGLQFLFEYFSETQRNKGNFPGRFSGRQFSNSRSEMNVSTLELGDSALYLCASSLKGTPHGELFFGSGTQLSVL.

The chain carries TRBV4-1 and TRBJ2-5; D gene unclear. CDR3 length: 14 residues. Trimming took off 3 bases at V and 3 bases at J, with 11 bases between the two ends. Germline V lookup: CDR1 MGHRA, CDR2 YSYEKL. DNA of the CDR3: TGCGCCAGCAGCCACCCCTGGACGAAAGAGACCCAGTACTTC. Protein product: CASSHPWTKETQYF.

The V call is TRBV7-9, the J call TRBJ2-2; TRBD1 matches at 8 bases. Germline V gene sequence: CDR1 SEHNR, CDR2 FQNEAQ (reference sequence). The CDR3 extends over 17 amino acids. The J segment lost 7 bases and the V segment lost 5 bases, leaving 15 bases of the junction unmatched. In DNA, the CDR3 is TGTGCCAGCAGCCGAAACAACCCCGGGACAGGTATCGGGGAGCTGTTTTTT. Amino acid sequence: CASSRNNPGTGIGELFF.